What follows are 14 T cell receptor beta chains derived from one specimen sequenced in a study of CD8 T cells in ankylosing spondylitis. TCRdb re-analysed the 5' RACE reads in MiXCR, keeping a single row per CDR3 protein. Of 35,000 or so distinct CDR3 sequences listed, 6% are singletons. The material sequenced was blood, either unsorted or a sorted T cell fraction (not recorded which). The receptors originated from a male donor with ankylosing spondylitis or in good health (not recorded which).

At least ten counts were recorded for this clonotype. This chain uses TRBV20-1 with TRBJ2-3; 9 nucleotides agree with TRBD2. The trim removed 6 bases at V and 2 bases at J, leaving 15 bases unmatched. This CDR3 spans 17 amino acids. CDR1 and CDR2 from the germline V gene are DFQATT and SNEGSKA (reference sequence). This CDR3 is CSAVKAGGTVHTDTQYF. The CDR3 DNA sequence: TGCAGTGCCGTAAAAGCGGGAGGTACTGTCCACACAGATACGCAGTATTTT.

This clonotype appeared many times. This chain uses TRBV14 with TRBJ1-6, with 7 bases aligning to TRBD1. Germline V gene sequence: CDR1 SGHDN, CDR2 FVKESK. The CDR3 extends over 18 amino acids. With 2 bases clipped from V and 6 bases from J, the junction kept 13 bases outside the gene matches. The CDR3 region has the DNA TGTGCCAGCAGCCAATTTGTCCCCCGGGACAGTCTTAATTCACCCCTCCACTTT. This encodes CASSQFVPRDSLNSPLHF.

This clonotype was observed at least ten times. The rearrangement joins TRBV19 to TRBJ2-2; no definite D call. Germline V CDR1 and CDR2: LNHDA, SQIVND (reference sequence). The CDR3 contains 12 residues. V lost 3 bases to trimming and J lost 8 bases, with 7 bases between them. CDR3 bases: TGTGCCAGTAGTATTAGAGGTGGGGAGCTGTTTTTT. This codes for CASSIRGGELFF.

There are many counts of this clonotype. The rearrangement joins TRBV3-1 to TRBJ2-5; 8 nucleotides agree with TRBD2. Per the germline V gene, CDR1 is LGHDT and CDR2 is YNNKEL (reference sequence). V dropped 7 bases and J dropped 5; count of bases not matched to a gene: 15. The length of the CDR3 is 16 residues. CDR3 sequence reads: CASMVGSGEWEETQYF. For the CDR3, the DNA is TGTGCCAGCATGGTCGGTAGCGGGGAGTGGGAGGAGACCCAGTACTTC.

This clonotype has ten or more counts. Written as DNA, the CDR3 is TGTGCCAGCAGCTCGTCCCCACAGGAGACCTATGGCTACACCTTC. Translating it yields CASSSSPQETYGYTF. The rearrangement links TRBV7-2 to TRBJ1-2; perhaps TRBD1 as D (5 bases). Germline lookup yields CDR1 SGHTA and CDR2 FQGNSA. The CDR3 runs 15 residues. The V gene lost 4 bases and the J gene lost 4 bases, with 16 bases spanning the gap.

The sample holds many counts of this clonotype. The chain couples TRBV20-1 to TRBJ1-5, with D unclear. The CDR3 is 13 amino acids. Per the germline V gene, CDR1 is DFQATT and CDR2 is SNEGSKA (reference sequence). The V gene lost 6 bases and the J gene lost 3 bases, with 12 bases spanning the gap. The DNA of the CDR3 is TGCAGTGCCACGGGAGAGGACAATCAGCCCCAGCATTTT. This sequence encodes CSATGEDNQPQHF.

This clonotype showed up many times. V usage is TRBV4-3 and J usage is TRBJ2-7; 12 bases align to TRBD2. Losses at the gene ends were 2 bases for V and 0 bases for J; bases not matched to a gene: 8. Germline CDR1 LGHNA, CDR2 YSLEER. CDR3 length: 18 amino acids. The CDR3 bases are TGCGCCAGCAGCCAACACTCCTGGACTAGCGGGGACTCCTACGAGCAGTACTTC. Translating gives CASSQHSWTSGDSYEQYF.

The sample holds many counts of this clonotype. The rearrangement uses TRBV7-9 and TRBJ2-3, with D hard to call. Germline CDR1 is SEHNR and CDR2 is FQNEAQ (reference sequence). This CDR3 is 16 amino acids long. Trimming cost V 5 bases and J 1 base, with 16 bases left between them. The CDR3 DNA reads as TGTGCCAGCAGCGGAGCGAAGCTTCGTGGCACAGATACGCAGTATTTT. It encodes CASSGAKLRGTDTQYF.

This clonotype was seen many times. The rearrangement joins TRBV27 to TRBJ2-3; 8 bases match TRBD1. Germline V CDR1 and CDR2: MNHEY, SMNVEV (reference sequence). The CDR3 has 16 amino acids. The V and J ends lost 8 bases and 7 bases, in that order; junction bases with no gene match: 17. DNA of the CDR3: TGTGCCAGCGCCCCTTCGACAGGGGCCGGCTCACATACGCAGTATTTT. As protein: CASAPSTGAGSHTQYF.

Many counts were recorded for this clonotype. The CDR3 spells CATSRVSVRDTQYF. The CDR3 coding sequence is TGTGCCACCAGCAGAGTTAGCGTCAGAGATACGCAGTATTTT. The chain uses TRBV15 and TRBJ2-3; the D gene is possibly TRBD2 (5 bases). The V and J ends lost 1 base and 5 bases respectively, with 10 bases between them. The CDR3 length is 14 residues. CDR1 and CDR2 (germline): LNHNV, YYDKDF (reference sequence).

DNA of the CDR3: TGTGCCATCAGCGAGATAGCGTGGCAGAATGAGCAGTTCTTC. Amino acids: CAISEIAWQNEQFF. The chain links TRBV10-3 to TRBJ2-1; D might be TRBD2 (5 bases). CDR3 length: 14 residues. The V gene's germline CDR1 is ENHRY and CDR2 SYGVKD. V was pared by 6 bases and J by 7 bases, with 16 bases between.

In this sample, this clonotype turned up many times. The chain employs TRBV4-2 and TRBJ2-7, with 8 bases fitting TRBD1. Trimming removed 3 bases from V and 2 bases from J; junction bases left unmatched: 6. Germline-derived CDR1 and CDR2 are LGHNA and YNFKEQ. The CDR3 spans 15 residues. The CDR3 nucleotides read TGTGCCAGCAGCCATGGACAGGGTATCCCCTACGAGCAGTACTTC. This sequence encodes CASSHGQGIPYEQYF.

The V gene is TRBV28, the J gene TRBJ1-2; D may be TRBD1 (6 bases). Deletions cut 8 bases from V and 4 bases from J, with 29 bases between. The CDR3 length is 18 residues. Germline V CDR1 and CDR2: MDHEN, SYDVKM. This CDR3 is CASLEYRALALTRYGYTF. CDR3 DNA sequence: TGTGCCAGCCTAGAGTACAGGGCCTTGGCTTTGACTCGCTATGGCTACACCTTC.

This clonotype was recorded many times. The rearrangement links TRBV20-1 to TRBJ1-4; TRBD1 matches at 11 bases. CDR1 DFQATT and CDR2 SNEGSKA come from the germline V gene (reference sequence). CDR3 length equals 12 residues. CDR3 sequence (DNA): TGCAGCGCCGGGACAGGGGGTGAAAAACTGTTTTTT. As protein: CSAGTGGEKLFF.